This TCR beta chain was retrieved from a study of T-cell reconstitution after alpha-beta-depleted transplantation in children. Molecular barcoding with unique molecular identifiers was used for the TCRbeta library. In TCRdb, the PCR reads were re-called with MiXCR into one record per CDR3 protein. This table has more than 85,000 distinct CDR3 sequences, 10% appearing once. This clonotype was seen only once. The sample was PBMCs from the stem cell graft donor, taken from the stem cell graft. This TCR derives from a human donor who donated a stem cell graft to a child with acute lymphoblastic leukemia.

CDR3 in amino acids: CASSQRDSPSNSPLHF. DNA for the CDR3: TGTGCCAGCAGCCAAAGGGACAGTCCTAGTAATTCACCCCTCCACTTT. V is TRBV11-2 and J is TRBJ1-6; 7 nucleotides agree with TRBD1. Germline V CDR1 and CDR2: SGHAT, FQNNGV. The V gene end was trimmed by 5 bases and the J gene end by 6 bases; junction bases not matched to a gene: 10. The CDR3 consists of 16 residues.